This T cell receptor (beta chain) was documented in a study of PD-L1 blockade in urothelial cancer. For the study at large: Blood analysis took place 3 weeks (second dose) and 6 weeks after treatment start.

Libraries were prepared by immunoSEQ multiplex PCR; TCRdb keeps only in-frame clonotypes and omits some of them. The sample holds 100,000 or so clones, about 91% seen once. J was trimmed by 2 bases and V by 3 bases; bases with no gene match: 7. The CDR3 runs 18 residues. Germline V gene sequence: CDR1 SGDLS, CDR2 YYNGEE. The chain recombines TRBV9 with TRBJ2-5, with 16 bases lining up with TRBD2. The sequence was obtained from a woman over 75 with urothelial cancer. The sample was PBMCs, taken around atezolizumab (anti-PD-L1) treatment. The CDR3 DNA reads as TGTGCCAGCAGCGCCTATCCGGGACTAGCGGGAGGGCAAGAGACCCAGTACTTC. Protein sequence: CASSAYPGLAGGQETQYF.